Below are 11 T cell receptor beta chains sequenced from a single sample in a study of T cells expressing NK-cell markers. Following a re-call of the 5' RACE reads, TCRdb has one entry per CDR3 protein and lacks DNA. The data show roughly 390,000 distinct CDR3 sequences, and the top ten clones hold around 10%. The material sequenced was blood T cells: a sorted CD56 or NKG2C T cell subset, CD4+ or CD8+ T cells, or bulk PBMC T cells (not recorded which). These receptors were taken from a woman between 50 and 59 years old in good health.

J is TRBJ2-5 and V is TRBV5-1; TCRdb outputs TRBD2, but without DNA this stays unchecked. Germline CDR1 SGHRS, CDR2 YFSETQ. This CDR3 is built from 15 residues. CDR3 sequence reads: CASSSAGVRLETQYF.

The V gene is TRBV29-1, the J gene TRBJ2-3; without DNA, the TCRdb call of TRBD1 cannot be checked. The germline V gene encodes CDR1 SQVTM and CDR2 ANQGSEA. This CDR3 comprises 16 residues. CDR3 sequence: CSVGGQGAPGTDTQYF.

The CDR3 loop is CSVRGLWNEQFF. The chain recombines TRBV29-1 with TRBJ2-1; TCRdb calls TRBD2, which cannot be checked without DNA. This CDR3 is 12 amino acids long. The germline V gene has CDR1 SQVTM and CDR2 ANQGSEA.

The chain carries TRBV19 and TRBJ2-5; TCRdb names TRBD2, which stays unverified in the absence of DNA. This CDR3 is 17 amino acids long. Germline-derived CDR1 and CDR2 are LNHDA and SQIVND (reference sequence). CDR3 sequence reads: CASSIDWTGGGQETQYF.

The V call is TRBV27, the J call TRBJ2-1; the TCRdb D gene call, TRBD1, has no DNA to confirm it. CDR3 length: 16 amino acids. CDR1 is MNHEY and CDR2 is SMNVEV in the germline V gene (reference sequence). CDR3: CASSLSHGASYNEQFF.

This chain links TRBV25-1 with TRBJ2-5; without DNA, the TCRdb call of TRBD2 cannot be checked. The CDR3 is made up of 13 amino acids. CDR1 MGHDK and CDR2 SYGVNS come from the germline V gene. CDR3 sequence: CASSETSSETQYF.

The rearrangement links TRBV27 to TRBJ2-7; without DNA, the TCRdb call of TRBD1 cannot be checked. This CDR3 has 15 amino acids. Per germline, CDR1 MNHEY and CDR2 SMNVEV (reference sequence). The chain's CDR3 is CASSPLLGTFYEQYF.

The chain employs TRBV4-1 and TRBJ2-3; TCRdb lists TRBD2, though no DNA is available to test this call. This CDR3 has 17 residues. Germline V gene lookup returns CDR1 MGHRA and CDR2 YSYEKL. CDR3 loop: CASSQGRLASSTDTQYF.

The chain carries TRBV13 and TRBJ2-7; TCRdb lists TRBD1, though no DNA is available to test this call. CDR3 length: 12 amino acids. Germline CDR1 reads PRHDT; CDR2 reads FYEKMQ (reference sequence). The CDR3 sequence is CASSPQGDEQYF.

This chain uses TRBV10-1 with TRBJ2-1; TCRdb designates TRBD1, a call that cannot be tested without DNA. Germline V gene data show CDR1 as WNHNN and CDR2 as SYGVQD (reference sequence). The CDR3 is made up of 15 amino acids. CDR3 loop: CASSESRDIHNEQFF.

This rearrangement joins TRBV27 to TRBJ1-5; the TCRdb call, TRBD1, lacks DNA for checking. Germline V gene data show CDR1 as MNHEY and CDR2 as SMNVEV (reference sequence). The CDR3 totals 14 residues. CDR3 residues: CASSLEAGDMPQHF.